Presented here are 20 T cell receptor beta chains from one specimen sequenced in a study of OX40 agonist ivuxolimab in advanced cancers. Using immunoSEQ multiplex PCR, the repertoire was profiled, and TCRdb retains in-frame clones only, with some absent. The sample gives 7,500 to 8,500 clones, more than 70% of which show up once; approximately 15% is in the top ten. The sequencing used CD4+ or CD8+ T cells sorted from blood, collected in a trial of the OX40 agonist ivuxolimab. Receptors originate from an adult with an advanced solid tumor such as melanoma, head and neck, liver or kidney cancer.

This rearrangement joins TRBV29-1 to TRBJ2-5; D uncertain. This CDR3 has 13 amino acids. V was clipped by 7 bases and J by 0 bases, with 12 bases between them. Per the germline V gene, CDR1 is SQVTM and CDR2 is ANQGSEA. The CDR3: CSARSSNQETQYF. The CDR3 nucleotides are TGCAGCGCCCGGAGCAGCAACCAAGAGACCCAGTACTTC.

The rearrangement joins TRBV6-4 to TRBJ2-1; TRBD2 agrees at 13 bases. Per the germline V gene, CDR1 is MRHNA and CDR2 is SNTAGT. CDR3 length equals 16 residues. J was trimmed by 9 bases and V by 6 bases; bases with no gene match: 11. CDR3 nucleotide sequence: TGTGCCAGCAGCTACTCGACTAGCGGGGGGCCGGGTGAGCAGTTCTTC. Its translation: CASSYSTSGGPGEQFF.

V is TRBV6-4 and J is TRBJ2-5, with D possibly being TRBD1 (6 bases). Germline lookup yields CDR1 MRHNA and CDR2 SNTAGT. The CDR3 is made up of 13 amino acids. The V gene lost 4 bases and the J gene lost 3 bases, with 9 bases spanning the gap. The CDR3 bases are TGTGCCAGCAGTGGGACAGAGAAAGAGACCCAGTACTTC. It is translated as CASSGTEKETQYF.

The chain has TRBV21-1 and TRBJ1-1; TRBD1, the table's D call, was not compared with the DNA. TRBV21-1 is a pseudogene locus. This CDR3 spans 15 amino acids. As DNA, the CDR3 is TGTGCCAGCAGCAGTTTAGGCAGGGGGCCGACTGAAGCTTTCTTT. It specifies CASSSLGRGPTEAFF.

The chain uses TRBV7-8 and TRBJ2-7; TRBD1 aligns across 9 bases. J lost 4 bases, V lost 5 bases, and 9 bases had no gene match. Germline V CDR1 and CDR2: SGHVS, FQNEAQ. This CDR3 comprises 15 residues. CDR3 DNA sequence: TGTGCCAGCAGCCCCGGACAGGGGCCATCATACGAGCAGTACTTC. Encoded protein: CASSPGQGPSYEQYF.

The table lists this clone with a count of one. Here the CDR3 reads CSVVPGLAGDSTDTQYF. The CDR3 DNA follows: TGCAGCGTCGTCCCGGGACTAGCGGGGGATAGCACAGATACGCAGTATTTT. The chain is built from TRBV29-1 and TRBJ2-3; 14 bases map to TRBD2. V was clipped by 6 bases and J by 0 bases; unmatched bases: 8. The germline gives CDR1 SQVTM, CDR2 ANQGSEA. CDR3 length: 17 amino acids.

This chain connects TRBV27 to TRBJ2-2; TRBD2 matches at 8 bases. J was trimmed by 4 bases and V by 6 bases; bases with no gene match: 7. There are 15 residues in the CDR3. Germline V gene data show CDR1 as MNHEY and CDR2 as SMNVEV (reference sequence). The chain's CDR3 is CASRGTRLSTGELFF. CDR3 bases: TGTGCCAGCAGGGGGACTAGACTTTCCACCGGGGAGCTGTTTTTT.

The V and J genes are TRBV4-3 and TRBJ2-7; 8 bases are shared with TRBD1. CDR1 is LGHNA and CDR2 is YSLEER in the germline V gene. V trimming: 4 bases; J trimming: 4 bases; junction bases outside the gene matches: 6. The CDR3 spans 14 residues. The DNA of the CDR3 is TGCGCCAGCAGCCCCGGACAGGGCCGGTACGAGCAGTACTTC. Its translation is CASSPGQGRYEQYF.

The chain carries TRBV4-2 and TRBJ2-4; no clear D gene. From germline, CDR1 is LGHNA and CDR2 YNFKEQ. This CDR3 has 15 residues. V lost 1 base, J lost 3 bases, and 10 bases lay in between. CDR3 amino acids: CASSQGVLGKNIQYF. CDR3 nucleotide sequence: TGTGCCAGCAGCCAAGGTGTGTTAGGCAAAAACATTCAGTACTTC.

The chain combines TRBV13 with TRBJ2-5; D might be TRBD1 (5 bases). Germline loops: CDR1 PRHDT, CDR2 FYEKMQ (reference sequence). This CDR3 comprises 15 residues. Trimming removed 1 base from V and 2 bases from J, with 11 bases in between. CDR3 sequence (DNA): TGTGCCAGCAGCTTAGAAGGGGTCGAGCAAGAGACCCAGTACTTC. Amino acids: CASSLEGVEQETQYF.

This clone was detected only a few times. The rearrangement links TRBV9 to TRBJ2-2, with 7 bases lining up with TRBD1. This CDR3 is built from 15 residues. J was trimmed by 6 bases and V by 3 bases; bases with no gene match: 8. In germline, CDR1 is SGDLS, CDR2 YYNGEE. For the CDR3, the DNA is TGTGCCAGCAGCGAGGATTCTCAGGGGGCCGGGGAGCTGTTTTTT. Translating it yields CASSEDSQGAGELFF.

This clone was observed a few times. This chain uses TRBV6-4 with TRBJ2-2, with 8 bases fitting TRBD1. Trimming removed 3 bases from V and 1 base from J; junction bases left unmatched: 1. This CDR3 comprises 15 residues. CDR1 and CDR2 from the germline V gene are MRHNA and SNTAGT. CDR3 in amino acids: CASSEGTGNTGELFF. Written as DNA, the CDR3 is TGTGCCAGCAGTGAGGGGACAGGGAACACCGGGGAGCTGTTTTTT.

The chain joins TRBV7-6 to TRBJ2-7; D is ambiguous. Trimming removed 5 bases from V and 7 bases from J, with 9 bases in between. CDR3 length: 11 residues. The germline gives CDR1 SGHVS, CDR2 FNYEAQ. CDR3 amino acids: CASSSVWEQYF. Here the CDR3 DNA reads TGTGCCAGCAGCAGTGTGTGGGAGCAGTACTTC.

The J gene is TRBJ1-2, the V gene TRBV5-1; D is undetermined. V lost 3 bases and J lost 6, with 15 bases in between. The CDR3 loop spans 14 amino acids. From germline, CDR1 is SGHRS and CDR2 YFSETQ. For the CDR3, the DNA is TGCGCCAGCAGCTACCGAGGCCTGGAGCATGGCTACACCTTC. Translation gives CASSYRGLEHGYTF.

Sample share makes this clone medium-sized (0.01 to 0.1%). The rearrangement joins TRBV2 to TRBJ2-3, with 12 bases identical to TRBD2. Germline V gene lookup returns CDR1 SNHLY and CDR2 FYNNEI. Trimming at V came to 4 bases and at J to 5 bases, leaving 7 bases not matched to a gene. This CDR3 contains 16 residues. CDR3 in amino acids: CASSGTSGESLDTQYF. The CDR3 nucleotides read TGTGCCAGCAGTGGGACTAGCGGGGAGTCGTTAGATACGCAGTATTTT.

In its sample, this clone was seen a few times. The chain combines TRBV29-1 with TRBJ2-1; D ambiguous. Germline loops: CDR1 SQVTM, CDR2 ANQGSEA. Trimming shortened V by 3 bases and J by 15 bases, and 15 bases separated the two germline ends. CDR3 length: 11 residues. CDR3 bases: TGCAGCGTTGAGAAGGGCCCCTGGGGGTTCTTC. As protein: CSVEKGPWGFF.

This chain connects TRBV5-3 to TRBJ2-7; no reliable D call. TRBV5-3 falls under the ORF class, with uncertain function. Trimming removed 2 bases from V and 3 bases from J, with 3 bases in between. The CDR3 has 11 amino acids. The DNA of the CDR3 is TGTGCCAGAAGCTTCAACTACGAGCAGTACTTC. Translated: CARSFNYEQYF.

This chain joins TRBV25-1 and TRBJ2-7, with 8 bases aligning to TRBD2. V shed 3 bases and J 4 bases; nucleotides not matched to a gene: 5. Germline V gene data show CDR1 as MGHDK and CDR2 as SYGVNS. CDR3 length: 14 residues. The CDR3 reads CASSEAGGAYEQYF. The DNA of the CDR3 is TGTGCCAGCAGTGAGGCCGGGGGGGCGTACGAGCAGTACTTC.

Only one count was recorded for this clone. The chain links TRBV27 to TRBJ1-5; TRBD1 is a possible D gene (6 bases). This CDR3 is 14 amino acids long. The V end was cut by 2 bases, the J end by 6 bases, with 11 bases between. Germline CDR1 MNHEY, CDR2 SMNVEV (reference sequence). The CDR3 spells CASSLAGEGQPQHF. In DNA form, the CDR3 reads TGTGCCAGCAGTTTAGCAGGGGAGGGTCAGCCCCAGCATTTT.

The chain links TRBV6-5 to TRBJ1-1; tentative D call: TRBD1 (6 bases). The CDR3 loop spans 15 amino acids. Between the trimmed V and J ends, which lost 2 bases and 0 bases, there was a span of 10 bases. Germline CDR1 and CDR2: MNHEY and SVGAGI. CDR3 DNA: TGTGCCAGCAGTTACGACGACAGGTTGAACACTGAAGCTTTCTTT. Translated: CASSYDDRLNTEAFF.